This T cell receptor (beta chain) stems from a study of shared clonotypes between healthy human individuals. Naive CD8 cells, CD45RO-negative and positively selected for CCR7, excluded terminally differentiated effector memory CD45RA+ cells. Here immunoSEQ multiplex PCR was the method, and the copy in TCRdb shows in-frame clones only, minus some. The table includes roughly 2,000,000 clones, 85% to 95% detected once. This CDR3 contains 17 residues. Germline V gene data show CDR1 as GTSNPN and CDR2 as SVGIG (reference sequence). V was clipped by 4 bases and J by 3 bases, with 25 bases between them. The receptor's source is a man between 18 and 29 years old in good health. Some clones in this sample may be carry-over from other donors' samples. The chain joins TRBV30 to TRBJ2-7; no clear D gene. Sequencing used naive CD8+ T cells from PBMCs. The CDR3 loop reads CAWIPKGQAPSGYEQYF. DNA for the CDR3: TGTGCCTGGATCCCCAAGGGCCAGGCCCCATCGGGCTACGAGCAGTACTTC.